Reported below is one T cell receptor (beta chain). CDR1 and CDR2 (germline): ENHRY, SYGVKD. V was trimmed by 8 bases and J by 5 bases, leaving 8 bases between them. This CDR3 spans 11 amino acids. The record originates from a study of shared clonotypes between healthy human individuals. Method: immunoSEQ multiplex PCR; TCRdb's copy keeps in-frame clones and lacks some. The sample lists about 1.5 million clones; approximately 96% were seen once. Sequencing was performed on naive CD4+ T cells sorted from blood. Documented subset: CD45RA+ positively selected. The sequence came from a man younger than 45 in good health. This chain uses TRBV10-3 with TRBJ2-3, with D possibly TRBD2 on 5 matching bases. The CDR3 DNA follows: TGTGCCATCGCGGGTCAAGATACGCAGTATTTT. It is translated as CAIAGQDTQYF.